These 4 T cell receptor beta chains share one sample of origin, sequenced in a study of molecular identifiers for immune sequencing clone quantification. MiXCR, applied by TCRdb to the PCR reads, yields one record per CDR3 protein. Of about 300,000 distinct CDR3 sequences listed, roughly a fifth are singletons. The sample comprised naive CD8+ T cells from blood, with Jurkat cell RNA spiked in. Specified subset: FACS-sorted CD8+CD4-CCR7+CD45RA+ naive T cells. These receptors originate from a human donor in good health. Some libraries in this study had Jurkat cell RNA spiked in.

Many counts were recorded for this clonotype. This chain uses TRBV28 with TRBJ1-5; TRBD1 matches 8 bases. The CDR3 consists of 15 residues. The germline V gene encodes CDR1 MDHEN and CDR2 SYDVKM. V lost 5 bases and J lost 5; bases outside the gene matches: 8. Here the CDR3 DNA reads TGTGCCAGCAGTCCAAGGACAGGGTCATATCAGCCCCAGCATTTT. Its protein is CASSPRTGSYQPQHF. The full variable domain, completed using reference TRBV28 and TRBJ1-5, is DVKVTQSSRYLVKRTGEKVFLECVQDMDHENMFWYRQDPGLGLRLIYFSYDVKMKEKGDIPEGYSVSREKKERFSLILESASTNQTSMYLCASSPRTGSYQPQHFGDGTRLSIL.

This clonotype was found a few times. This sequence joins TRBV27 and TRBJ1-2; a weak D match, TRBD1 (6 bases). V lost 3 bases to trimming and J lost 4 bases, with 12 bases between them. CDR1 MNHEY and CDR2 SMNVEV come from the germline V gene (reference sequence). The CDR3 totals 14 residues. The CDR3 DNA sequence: TGTGCCAGCAGTTTCAGTGCGGGGGCCTATGGCTACACCTTC. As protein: CASSFSAGAYGYTF.

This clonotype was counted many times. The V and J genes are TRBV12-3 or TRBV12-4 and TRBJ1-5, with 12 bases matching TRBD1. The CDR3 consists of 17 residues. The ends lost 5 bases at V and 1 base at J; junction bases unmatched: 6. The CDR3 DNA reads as TGTGCCAGCAGTGTCGGGACAGGGGGCGAAAGCAATCAGCCCCAGCATTTT. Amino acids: CASSVGTGGESNQPQHF.

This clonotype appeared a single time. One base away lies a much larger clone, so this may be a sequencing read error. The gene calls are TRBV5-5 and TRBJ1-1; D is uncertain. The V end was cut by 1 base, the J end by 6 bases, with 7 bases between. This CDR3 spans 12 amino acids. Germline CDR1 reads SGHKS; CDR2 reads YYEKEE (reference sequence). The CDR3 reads CASSLTTAEAFF. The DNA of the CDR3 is TGTGCCAGCAGCTTGACGACCGCTGAAGCTTTCTTT.